This T cell receptor (beta chain) was found in a study of T cell changes during pregnancy in multiple sclerosis. Clones were sequenced by immunoSEQ multiplex PCR, and TCRdb holds only the in-frame ones, with some missing. The top ten clones hold approximately 5.5% of a sample with approximately 48,000 clones, 85% to 95% of them seen once. CDR1 MDHEN and CDR2 SYDVKM come from the germline V gene. CDR3 length: 17 amino acids. V lost 4 bases to trimming and J lost 2 bases, with 20 bases between them. The rearrangement links TRBV28 to TRBJ1-2; a possible D gene is TRBD1 (6 bases). The source was CD8+ T cells from peripheral blood mononuclear cells, collected before pregnancy. The receptor was isolated from a female donor with multiple sclerosis, enrolled in a pregnancy study. CDR3 in DNA: TGTGCCAGCAGTTCCCTTAGTGAGGGGGTAATGAACTATGGCTACACCTTC. It translates to CASSSLSEGVMNYGYTF.